The rows below give T cell receptor beta chains drawn from one sample of a study of monozygotic twins with inflammatory bowel disease. With the 5' RACE reads reprocessed, TCRdb shows one record per CDR3 protein and no DNA. The data include approximately 200,000 distinct CDR3 sequences; the top ten clones carry approximately 1.5%. Sequencing was performed on blood. Receptors originate from a human donor with ulcerative colitis or Crohn's disease, or a healthy co-twin of an affected twin (not recorded which). Each CDR3 is given with its conserved first and last residue.

CDR3aa	v_gene	j_gene
CAISGGARGSYNEQFF	TRBV10-3	TRBJ2-1
CASSPMGGADYGYTF	TRBV18	TRBJ1-2
CATGSGGTDTQYF	TRBV10-3	TRBJ2-3
CSARGRIHYGYTF	TRBV20-1	TRBJ1-2
CASSSTPGQVPGELFF	TRBV7-6	TRBJ2-2
CASSYWTGGYEQYF	TRBV6-5	TRBJ2-7
CASGQAGQNTDTQYF	TRBV12-5	TRBJ2-3
CATSREQGPFSGNTIYF	TRBV15	TRBJ1-3
CASNMRGLSSYEQYF	TRBV28	TRBJ2-7
CSAREQGASSPLHF	TRBV20-1	TRBJ1-6
CASSLTSGVGTDTQYF	TRBV7-2	TRBJ2-3
CASSLRQGNGYTF	TRBV3-1	TRBJ1-2
CASSGGYPGELFF	TRBV7-3	TRBJ2-2
CASTYGGTYGYTF	TRBV12-3/TRBV12-4	TRBJ1-2
CASSLFGEQETQYF	TRBV7-9	TRBJ2-5
CSARSGDGRLADTGELFF	TRBV20-1	TRBJ2-2
CASSLILSAPEAFF	TRBV5-1	TRBJ1-1
CASSPTSGSTDTQYF	TRBV3-1	TRBJ2-3
CASSEALRGQETQYF	TRBV6-1	TRBJ2-5
CASSSRTVNTGELFF	TRBV5-1	TRBJ2-2
CASSLDRAGDTQYF	TRBV12-3/TRBV12-4	TRBJ2-3
CASSFQGANEQFF	TRBV5-1	TRBJ2-1
CASSIDSSYEQYF	TRBV19	TRBJ2-7
CASSSRPGTSLETQYF	TRBV7-8	TRBJ2-5
CASSSHNTGSEQYF	TRBV5-1	TRBJ2-7
CASSLGGWVQGKLFF	TRBV12-3/TRBV12-4	TRBJ1-4
CASSQETGSNEKLFF	TRBV4-1	TRBJ1-4
CSARDGVENTEAFF	TRBV20-1	TRBJ1-1
CASSARNPGLAYEQYF	TRBV12-3/TRBV12-4	TRBJ2-7
CAIGRGQDYGYTF	TRBV10-3	TRBJ1-2
CSVEVYRFQKTQYF	TRBV29-1	TRBJ2-5
CASSQGGQGFQPQHF	TRBV4-1	TRBJ1-5
CASSGYRDRTLGTEAFF	TRBV12-3/TRBV12-4	TRBJ1-1
CASSSPRGAINTEAFF	TRBV28	TRBJ1-1
CASSPMTSGGTYEQYF	TRBV5-1	TRBJ2-7
CASSWMPSGGLDGEQFF	TRBV5-1	TRBJ2-1
CASSAGTAEKLFF	TRBV19	TRBJ1-4
CASSQAQWWPGGDEQFF	TRBV3-1	TRBJ2-1
CSARSRDRGPDTGELFF	TRBV20-1	TRBJ2-2
CASSPGTRTNEKLFF	TRBV18	TRBJ1-4
CASSLFDPLSVRGYTF	TRBV7-2	TRBJ1-2
CTSTTGPATNEKLFF	TRBV1	TRBJ1-4
CASSLKSSGGAKNIQYF	TRBV7-3	TRBJ2-4
CSASRQGFIHSPLHF	TRBV20-1	TRBJ1-6
CASSPQGSPLSYEQYF	TRBV5-1	TRBJ2-7
CASSLAGEGFEQFF	TRBV5-1	TRBJ2-1
CASSLVGAEVYRSSGANVLTF	TRBV11-3	TRBJ2-6
CASSQDPGGAYNEQFF	TRBV4-1	TRBJ2-1
CASRRDREDTQYF	TRBV5-1	TRBJ2-3
CASSFHSGNEQFF	TRBV5-4	TRBJ2-1
CASSIIAGVIYNEQFF	TRBV19	TRBJ2-1
CSAREGARDYGYTF	TRBV20-1	TRBJ1-2
CASSLGGFDTDTQYF	TRBV5-1	TRBJ2-3
CASSLVDIRDQTEAFF	TRBV5-1	TRBJ1-1
CASSRARPSYEQYF	TRBV5-5	TRBJ2-7